This passage covers 2 T cell receptor beta chains from one sample sequenced in a study of identical twins. TCRdb passed the 5' RACE reads through MiXCR, listing each CDR3 protein once. The table has roughly 690,000 distinct CDR3 sequences, about 20% seen once; the top ten hold over 4%. Separately, the same data were catalogued under a study of T cells expressing NK-cell markers.

Sequencing was carried out using PBMCs. All receptors come from a woman under 30 in good health.

This clonotype occurred many times. The junction shows a germline mismatch at one end, possibly a read error. The chain employs TRBV5-1 and TRBJ2-3, with a tentative D call TRBD2 (5 bases). The CDR3 has 15 amino acids. Germline assignment: CDR1 SGHRS and CDR2 YFSETQ. Written as DNA, the CDR3 is TGTGCCAGCAGCTTAGTGACCGGGGGCACAGATACGCAGTATTTT. Residues: CASSLVTGGTDTQYF.

This clonotype was found a few times. The chain couples TRBV27 to TRBJ1-2; weak D call: TRBD1 (5 bases). Germline V gives CDR1 MNHEY, CDR2 SMNVEV (reference sequence). V dropped 3 bases and J dropped 7 bases, with 12 bases sitting between them. This CDR3 region has 13 residues. The DNA of the CDR3 is TGTGCCAGCAGTTTTAGCAGGGCTGGTGGCTACACCTTC. Translating it yields CASSFSRAGGYTF.